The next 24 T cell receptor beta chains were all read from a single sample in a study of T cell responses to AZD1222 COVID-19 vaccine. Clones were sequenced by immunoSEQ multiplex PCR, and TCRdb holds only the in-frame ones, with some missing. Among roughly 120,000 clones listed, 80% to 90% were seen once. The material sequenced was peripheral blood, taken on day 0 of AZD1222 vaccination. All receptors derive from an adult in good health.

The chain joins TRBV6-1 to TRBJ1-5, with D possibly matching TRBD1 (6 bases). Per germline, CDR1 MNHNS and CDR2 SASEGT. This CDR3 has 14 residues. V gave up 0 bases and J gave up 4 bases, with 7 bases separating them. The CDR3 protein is CASSEAGGNQPQHF. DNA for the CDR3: TGTGCCAGCAGTGAAGCAGGGGGGAATCAGCCCCAGCATTTT.

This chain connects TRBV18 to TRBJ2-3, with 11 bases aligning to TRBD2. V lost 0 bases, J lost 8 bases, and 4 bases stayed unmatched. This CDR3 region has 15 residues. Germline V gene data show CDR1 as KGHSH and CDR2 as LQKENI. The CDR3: CASSPPSGGGSTQYF. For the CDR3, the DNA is TGTGCCAGCTCACCACCTAGCGGGGGGGGAAGTACGCAGTATTTT.

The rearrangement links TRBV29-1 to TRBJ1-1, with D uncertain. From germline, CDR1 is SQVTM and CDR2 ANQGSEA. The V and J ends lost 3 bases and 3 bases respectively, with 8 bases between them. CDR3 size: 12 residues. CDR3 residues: CSVDGGYTEAFF. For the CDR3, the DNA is TGCAGCGTTGATGGAGGGTACACTGAAGCTTTCTTT.

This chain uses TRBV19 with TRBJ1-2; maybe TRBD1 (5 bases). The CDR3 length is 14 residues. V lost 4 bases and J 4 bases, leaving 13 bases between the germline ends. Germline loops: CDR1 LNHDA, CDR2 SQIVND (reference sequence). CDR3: CASSTGYPTYGYTF. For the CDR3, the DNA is TGTGCCAGTAGTACAGGGTACCCCACCTATGGCTACACCTTC. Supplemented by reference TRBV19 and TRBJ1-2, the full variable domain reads DGGITQSPKYLFRKEGQNVTLSCEQNLNHDAMYWYRQDPGQGLRLIYYSQIVNDFQKGDIAEGYSVSREKKESFPLTVTSAQKNPTAFYLCASSTGYPTYGYTFGSGTRLTVV.

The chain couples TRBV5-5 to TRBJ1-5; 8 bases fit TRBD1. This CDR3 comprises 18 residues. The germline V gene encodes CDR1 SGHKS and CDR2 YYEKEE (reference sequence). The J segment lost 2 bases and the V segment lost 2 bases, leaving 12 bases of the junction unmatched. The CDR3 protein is CASSLGAGTGRGNQPQHF. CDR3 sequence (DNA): TGTGCCAGCAGCTTAGGGGCCGGGACAGGAAGGGGCAATCAGCCCCAGCATTTT.

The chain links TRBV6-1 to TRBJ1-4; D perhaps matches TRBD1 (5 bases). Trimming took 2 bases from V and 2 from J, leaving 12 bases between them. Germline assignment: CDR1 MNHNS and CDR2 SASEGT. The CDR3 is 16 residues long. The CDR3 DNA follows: TGTGCCAGCAGTGAACGGACGGGACGGACTAATGAAAAACTGTTTTTT. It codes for CASSERTGRTNEKLFF.

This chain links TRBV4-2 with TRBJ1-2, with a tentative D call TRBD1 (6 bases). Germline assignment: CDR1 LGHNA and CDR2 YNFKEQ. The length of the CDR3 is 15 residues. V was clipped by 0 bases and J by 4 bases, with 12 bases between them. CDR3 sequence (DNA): TGTGCCAGCAGCCAAGACGGGGGCTGGGGCTATGGCTACACCTTC. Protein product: CASSQDGGWGYGYTF.

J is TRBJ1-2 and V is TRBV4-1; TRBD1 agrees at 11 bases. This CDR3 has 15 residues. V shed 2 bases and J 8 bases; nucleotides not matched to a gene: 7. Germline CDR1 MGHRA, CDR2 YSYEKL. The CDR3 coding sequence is TGCGCCAGCAGCCAACCCGGACAGGGGGCAGGAGGCTACACCTTC. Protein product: CASSQPGQGAGGYTF.

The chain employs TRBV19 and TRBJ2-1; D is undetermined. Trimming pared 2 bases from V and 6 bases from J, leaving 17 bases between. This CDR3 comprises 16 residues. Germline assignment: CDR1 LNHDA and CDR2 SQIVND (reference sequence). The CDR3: CASSIRASQRANEQFF. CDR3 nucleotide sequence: TGTGCCAGTAGTATACGGGCCAGCCAAAGGGCCAATGAGCAGTTCTTC.

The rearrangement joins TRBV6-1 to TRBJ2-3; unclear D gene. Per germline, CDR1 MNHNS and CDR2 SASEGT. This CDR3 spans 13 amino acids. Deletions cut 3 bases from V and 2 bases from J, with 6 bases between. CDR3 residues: CASSDRPTDTQYF. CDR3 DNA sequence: TGTGCCAGCAGTGACAGGCCCACAGATACGCAGTATTTT.

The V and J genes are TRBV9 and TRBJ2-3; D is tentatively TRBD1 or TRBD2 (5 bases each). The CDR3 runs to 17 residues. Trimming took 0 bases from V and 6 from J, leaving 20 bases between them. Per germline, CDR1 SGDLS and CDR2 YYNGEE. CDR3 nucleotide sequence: TGTGCCAGCAGCGTAGCACCGACCGGGACGAGCTGGGATACGCAGTATTTT. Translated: CASSVAPTGTSWDTQYF.

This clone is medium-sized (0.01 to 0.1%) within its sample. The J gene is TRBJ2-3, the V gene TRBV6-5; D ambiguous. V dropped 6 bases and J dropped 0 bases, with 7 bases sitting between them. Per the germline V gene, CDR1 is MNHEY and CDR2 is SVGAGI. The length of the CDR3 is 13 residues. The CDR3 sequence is CASRGWSTDTQYF. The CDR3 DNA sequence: TGTGCCAGCAGGGGGTGGAGCACAGATACGCAGTATTTT.

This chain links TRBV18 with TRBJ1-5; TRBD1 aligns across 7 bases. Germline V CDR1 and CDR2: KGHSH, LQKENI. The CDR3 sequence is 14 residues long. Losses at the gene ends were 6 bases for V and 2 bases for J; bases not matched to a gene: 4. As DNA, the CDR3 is TGTGCCAGCTCGCGACAGGGAGGCAATCAGCCCCAGCATTTT. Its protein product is CASSRQGGNQPQHF. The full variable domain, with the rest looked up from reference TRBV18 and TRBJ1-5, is NAGVMQNPRHLVRRRGQEARLRCSPMKGHSHVYWYRQLPEEGLKFMVYLQKENIIDESGMPKERFSAEFPKEGPSILRIQQVVRGDSAAYFCASSRQGGNQPQHFGDGTRLSIL.

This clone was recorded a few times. CDR3 in amino acids: CASSIDLSAGNPYSNQPQHF. The CDR3 coding sequence is TGTGCCAGTAGTATAGATCTATCGGCAGGGAACCCATATAGCAATCAGCCCCAGCATTTT. This rearrangement joins TRBV19 to TRBJ1-5; TRBD1 might be the D (5 bases). Trimming cost V 0 bases and J 0 bases, with 21 bases left between them. Germline V gene lookup returns CDR1 LNHDA and CDR2 SQIVND (reference sequence). The CDR3 has 20 residues.

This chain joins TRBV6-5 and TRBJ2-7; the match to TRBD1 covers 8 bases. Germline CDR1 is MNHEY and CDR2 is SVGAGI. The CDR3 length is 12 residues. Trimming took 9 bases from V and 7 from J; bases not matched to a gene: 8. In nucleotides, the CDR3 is TGTGCCAGTTACCAGGGGGCGGGGGAGCAGTACTTC. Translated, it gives CASYQGAGEQYF.

The CDR3 here is CASSRGMGTQYF. CDR3 in DNA: TGTGCCAGCAGCCGGGGGATGGGGACCCAGTACTTC. The rearrangement joins TRBV7-3 to TRBJ2-5; D possibly corresponds to TRBD2 (6 bases). This CDR3 region has 12 residues. CDR1 and CDR2 from the germline V gene are SGHTA and FQGTGA. The V end lost 5 bases, the J end lost 7 bases, and 11 bases lay between the germline ends. Combining the CDR3 with reference TRBV7-3 and TRBJ2-5 gives the whole variable domain GAGVSQTPSNKVTEKGKYVELRCDPISGHTALYWYRQSLGQGPEFLIYFQGTGAADDSGLPNDRFFAVRPEGSVSTLKIQRTERGDSAVYLCASSRGMGTQYFGPGTRLLVL.

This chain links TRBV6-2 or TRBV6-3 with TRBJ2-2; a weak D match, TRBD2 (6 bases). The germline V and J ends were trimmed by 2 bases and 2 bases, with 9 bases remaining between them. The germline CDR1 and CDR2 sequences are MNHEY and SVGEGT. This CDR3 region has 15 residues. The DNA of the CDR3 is TGTGCCAGCAGTTACGCGGGGCGCAACACCGGGGAGCTGTTTTTT. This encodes CASSYAGRNTGELFF.

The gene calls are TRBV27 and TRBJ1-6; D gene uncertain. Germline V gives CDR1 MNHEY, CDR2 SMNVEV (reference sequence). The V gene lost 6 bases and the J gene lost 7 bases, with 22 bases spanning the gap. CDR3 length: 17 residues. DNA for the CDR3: TGTGCCAGCAGACCAACCCGCGTACCAAATTGGAATTCACCCCTCCACTTT. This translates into CASRPTRVPNWNSPLHF.

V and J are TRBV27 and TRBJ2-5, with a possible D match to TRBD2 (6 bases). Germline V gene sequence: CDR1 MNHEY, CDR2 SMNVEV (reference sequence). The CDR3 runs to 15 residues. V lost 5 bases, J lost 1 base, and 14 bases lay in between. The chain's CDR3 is CASSRALAGQETQYF. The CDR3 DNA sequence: TGTGCCAGCAGTCGGGCACTAGCAGGCCAAGAGACCCAGTACTTC.

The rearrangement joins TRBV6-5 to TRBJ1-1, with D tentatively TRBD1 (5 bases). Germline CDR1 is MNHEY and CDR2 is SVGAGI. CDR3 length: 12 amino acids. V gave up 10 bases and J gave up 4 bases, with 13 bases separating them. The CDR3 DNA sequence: TGTGCCACCACGAGGGGTGGCACTGAAGCTTTCTTT. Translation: CATTRGGTEAFF.

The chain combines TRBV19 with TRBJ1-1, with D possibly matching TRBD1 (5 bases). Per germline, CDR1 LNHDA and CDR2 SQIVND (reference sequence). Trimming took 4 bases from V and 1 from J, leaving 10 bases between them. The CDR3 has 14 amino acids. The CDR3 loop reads CASSTRTSNTEAFF. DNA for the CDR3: TGTGCCAGTAGTACGAGGACATCGAACACTGAAGCTTTCTTT. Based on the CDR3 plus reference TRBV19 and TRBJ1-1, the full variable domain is DGGITQSPKYLFRKEGQNVTLSCEQNLNHDAMYWYRQDPGQGLRLIYYSQIVNDFQKGDIAEGYSVSREKKESFPLTVTSAQKNPTAFYLCASSTRTSNTEAFFGQGTRLTVV.

The CDR3 here is CASRMSGTSGAGETQYF. CDR3 sequence (DNA): TGCGCCAGCAGGATGTCCGGGACTAGCGGGGCTGGGGAGACCCAGTACTTC. The gene calls are TRBV5-1 and TRBJ2-5, with 13 nucleotides matching TRBD2. The V gene's germline CDR1 is SGHRS and CDR2 YFSETQ. Trimming took 5 bases from V and 5 from J; bases not matched to a gene: 12. This CDR3 spans 17 amino acids.

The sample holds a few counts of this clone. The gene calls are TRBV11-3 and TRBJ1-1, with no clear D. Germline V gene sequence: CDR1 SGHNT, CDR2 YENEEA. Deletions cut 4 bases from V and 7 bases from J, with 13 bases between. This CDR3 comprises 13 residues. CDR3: CASSSRHKVEAFF. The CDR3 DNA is TGTGCCAGCAGCTCCCGACATAAAGTTGAAGCTTTCTTT.

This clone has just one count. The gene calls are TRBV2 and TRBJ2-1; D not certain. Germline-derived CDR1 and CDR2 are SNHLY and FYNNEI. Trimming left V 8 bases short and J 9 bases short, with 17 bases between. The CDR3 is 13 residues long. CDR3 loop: CASHYLTGGEQFF. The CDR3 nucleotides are TGTGCCAGCCACTACCTTACCGGCGGTGAGCAGTTCTTC.